These T cell receptor beta chains were read from a single sample in a study of control samples from healthy donors and cancer patients. Clones were read by immunoSEQ multiplex PCR, and TCRdb kept only the in-frame ones, dropping some. The sample includes 150,000 to 200,000 clones, 90% of them seen just once. Sequencing input: blood. The receptor set was obtained from a woman aged 50 to 65 in good health. CDR3s leave out the opening cysteine and the closing phenylalanine or tryptophan. For some rows the clone size is stated as once, few or many, or as a class when expanded; others skip it.

J gene: TRBJ2-1
V gene: TRBV28
clone size: few
CDR3 protein: ASTLPGRWNEQF

J gene: TRBJ2-1
V gene: TRBV7-2
clone size: .
CDR3 protein: ASSSFSGSGGEQF

J gene: TRBJ2-2
V gene: TRBV7-6
clone size: .
CDR3 protein: ASSLVVAVYKGELF

J gene: TRBJ2-7
V gene: TRBV28
clone size: once
CDR3 protein: ASSYTALQGSNEQY

J gene: TRBJ2-1
V gene: TRBV19
clone size: .
CDR3 protein: ASSPRLGQQNYNEQF

J gene: TRBJ2-3
V gene: TRBV5-1
clone size: once
CDR3 protein: ASSSQGGSDTQY

J gene: TRBJ2-3
V gene: TRBV5-8
clone size: .
CDR3 protein: ASSFSSGGTDTQY

J gene: TRBJ2-1
V gene: TRBV3-1/TRBV3-2
clone size: once
CDR3 protein: ASSQGNSGGAEQF

J gene: TRBJ1-4
V gene: TRBV18
clone size: .
CDR3 protein: ASSPRRGPNEKLF

J gene: TRBJ2-5
V gene: TRBV30
clone size: .
CDR3 protein: AWSAQETQY